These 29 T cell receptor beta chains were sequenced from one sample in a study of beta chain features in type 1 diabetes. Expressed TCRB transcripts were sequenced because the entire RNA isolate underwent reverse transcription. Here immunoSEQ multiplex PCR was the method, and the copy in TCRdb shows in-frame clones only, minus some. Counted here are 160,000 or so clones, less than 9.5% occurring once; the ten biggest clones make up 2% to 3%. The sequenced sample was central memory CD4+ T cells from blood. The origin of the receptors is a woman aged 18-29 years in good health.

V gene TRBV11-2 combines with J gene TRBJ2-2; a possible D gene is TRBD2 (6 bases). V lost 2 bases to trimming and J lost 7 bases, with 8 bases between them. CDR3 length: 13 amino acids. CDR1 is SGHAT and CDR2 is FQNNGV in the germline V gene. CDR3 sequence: CASSLRLVGELFF. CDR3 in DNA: TGTGCCAGCAGCTTAAGACTAGTCGGGGAGCTGTTTTTT. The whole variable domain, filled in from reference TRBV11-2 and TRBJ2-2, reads EAGVAQSPRYKIIEKRQSVAFWCNPISGHATLYWYQQILGQGPKLLIQFQNNGVVDDSQLPKDRFSAERLKGVDSTLKIQPAKLEDSAVYLCASSLRLVGELFFGEGSRLTVL.

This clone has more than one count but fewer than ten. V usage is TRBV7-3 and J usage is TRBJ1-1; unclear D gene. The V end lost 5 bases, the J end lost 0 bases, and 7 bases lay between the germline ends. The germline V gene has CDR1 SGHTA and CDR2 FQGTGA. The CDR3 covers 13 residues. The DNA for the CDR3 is TGTGCCAGCAGCGCTATGATGAACACTGAAGCTTTCTTT. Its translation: CASSAMMNTEAFF.

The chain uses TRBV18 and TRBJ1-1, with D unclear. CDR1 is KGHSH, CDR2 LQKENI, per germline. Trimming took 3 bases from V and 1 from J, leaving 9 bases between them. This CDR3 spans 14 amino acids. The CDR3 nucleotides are TGTGCCAGCTCACCCGTGATGGCGAACACTGAAGCTTTCTTT. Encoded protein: CASSPVMANTEAFF.

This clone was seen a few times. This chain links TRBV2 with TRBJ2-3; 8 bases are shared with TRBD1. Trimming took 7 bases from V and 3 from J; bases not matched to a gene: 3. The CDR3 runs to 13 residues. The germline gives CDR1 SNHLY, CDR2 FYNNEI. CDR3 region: CASTGQVTDTQYF. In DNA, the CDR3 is TGTGCCAGCACGGGACAGGTGACAGATACGCAGTATTTT.

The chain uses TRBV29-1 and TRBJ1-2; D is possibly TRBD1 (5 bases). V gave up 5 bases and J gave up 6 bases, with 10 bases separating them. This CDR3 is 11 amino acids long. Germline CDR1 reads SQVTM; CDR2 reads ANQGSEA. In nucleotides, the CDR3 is TGCAGCGTTACAGGAGGGCATGGCTACACCTTC. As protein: CSVTGGHGYTF. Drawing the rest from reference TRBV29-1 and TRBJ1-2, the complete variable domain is SAVISQKPSRDICQRGTSLTIQCQVDSQVTMMFWYRQQPGQSLTLIATANQGSEATYESGFVIDKFPISRPNLTFSTLTVSNMSPEDSSIYLCSVTGGHGYTFGSGTRLTVV.

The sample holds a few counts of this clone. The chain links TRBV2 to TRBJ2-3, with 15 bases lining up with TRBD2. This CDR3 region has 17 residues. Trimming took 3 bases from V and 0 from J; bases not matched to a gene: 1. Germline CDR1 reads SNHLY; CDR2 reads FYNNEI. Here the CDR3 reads CASSEGTSGGSTDTQYF. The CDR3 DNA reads TGTGCCAGCAGTGAGGGGACTAGCGGGGGGAGCACAGATACGCAGTATTTT.

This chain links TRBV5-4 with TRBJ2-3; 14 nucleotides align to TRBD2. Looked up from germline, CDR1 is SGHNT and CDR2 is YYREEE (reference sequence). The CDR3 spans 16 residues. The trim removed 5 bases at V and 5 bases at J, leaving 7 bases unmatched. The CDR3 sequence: CASRPGLAGDGDTQYF. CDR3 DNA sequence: TGTGCCAGCAGACCGGGACTAGCGGGAGACGGAGATACGCAGTATTTT.

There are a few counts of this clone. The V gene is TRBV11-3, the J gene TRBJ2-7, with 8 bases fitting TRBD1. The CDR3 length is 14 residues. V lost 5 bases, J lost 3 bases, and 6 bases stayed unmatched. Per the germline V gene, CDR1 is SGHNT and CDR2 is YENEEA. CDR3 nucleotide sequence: TGTGCCAGCAGCCGGGACGGACAGGGCTACGAGCAGTACTTC. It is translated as CASSRDGQGYEQYF. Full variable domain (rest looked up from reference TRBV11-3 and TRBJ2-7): EAGVVQSPRYKIIEKKQPVAFWCNPISGHNTLYWYLQNLGQGPELLIRYENEEAVDDSQLPKDRFSAERLKGVDSTLKIQPAELGDSAVYLCASSRDGQGYEQYFGPGTRLTVT.

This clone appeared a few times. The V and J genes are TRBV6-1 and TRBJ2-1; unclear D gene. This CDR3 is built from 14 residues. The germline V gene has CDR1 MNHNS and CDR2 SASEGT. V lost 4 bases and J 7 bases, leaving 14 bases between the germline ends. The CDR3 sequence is CASSASGSKNEQFF. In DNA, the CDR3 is TGTGCCAGCAGTGCTTCAGGCTCTAAGAATGAGCAGTTCTTC.

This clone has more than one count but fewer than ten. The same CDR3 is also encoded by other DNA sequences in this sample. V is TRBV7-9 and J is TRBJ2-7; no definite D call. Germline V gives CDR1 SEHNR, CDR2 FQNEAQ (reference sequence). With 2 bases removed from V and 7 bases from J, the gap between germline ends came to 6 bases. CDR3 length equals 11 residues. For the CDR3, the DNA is TGTGCCAGCAGCTTAAACTTTGAGCAGTACTTC. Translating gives CASSLNFEQYF.

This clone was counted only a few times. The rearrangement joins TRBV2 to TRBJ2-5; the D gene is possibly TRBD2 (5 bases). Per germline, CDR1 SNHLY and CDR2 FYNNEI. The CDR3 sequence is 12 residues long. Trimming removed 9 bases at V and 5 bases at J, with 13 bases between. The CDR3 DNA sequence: TGTGCCAGTAATCCAGGCGGGGAGACCCAGTACTTC. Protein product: CASNPGGETQYF.

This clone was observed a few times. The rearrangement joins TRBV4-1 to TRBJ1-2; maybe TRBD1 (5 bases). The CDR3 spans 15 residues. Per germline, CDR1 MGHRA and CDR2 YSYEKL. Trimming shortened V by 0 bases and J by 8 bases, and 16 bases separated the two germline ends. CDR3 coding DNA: TGCGCCAGCAGCCAAGACGGGGGGGATCGGGACGGCTACACCTTC. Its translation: CASSQDGGDRDGYTF.

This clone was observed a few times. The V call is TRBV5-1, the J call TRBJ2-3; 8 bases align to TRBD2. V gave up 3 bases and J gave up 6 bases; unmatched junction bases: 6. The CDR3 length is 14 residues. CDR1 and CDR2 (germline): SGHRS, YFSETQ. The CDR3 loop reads CASSSSTSADTQYF. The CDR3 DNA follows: TGCGCCAGCAGCTCTTCGACTAGCGCGGATACGCAGTATTTT.

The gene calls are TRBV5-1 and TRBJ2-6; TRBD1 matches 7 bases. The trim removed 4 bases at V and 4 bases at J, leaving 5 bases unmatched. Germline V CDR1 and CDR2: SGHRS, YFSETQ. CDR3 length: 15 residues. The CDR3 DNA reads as TGCGCCAGCAGCCCGACAGGGAACGGGGCCAACGTCCTGACTTTC. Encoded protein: CASSPTGNGANVLTF.

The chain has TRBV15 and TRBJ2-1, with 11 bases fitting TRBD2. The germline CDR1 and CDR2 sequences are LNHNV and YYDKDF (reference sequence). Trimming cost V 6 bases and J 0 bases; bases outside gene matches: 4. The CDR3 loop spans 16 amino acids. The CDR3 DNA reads TGTGCCACCAGGGGACTAGCGGTTAGCTCCTACAATGAGCAGTTCTTC. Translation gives CATRGLAVSSYNEQFF.

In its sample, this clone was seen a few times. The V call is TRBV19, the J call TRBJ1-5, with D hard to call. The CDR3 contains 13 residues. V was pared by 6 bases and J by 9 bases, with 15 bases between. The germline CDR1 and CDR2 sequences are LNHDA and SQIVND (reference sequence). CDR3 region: CASRENLRGPQHF. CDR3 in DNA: TGTGCCAGTAGAGAAAACCTGAGAGGGCCCCAGCATTTT.

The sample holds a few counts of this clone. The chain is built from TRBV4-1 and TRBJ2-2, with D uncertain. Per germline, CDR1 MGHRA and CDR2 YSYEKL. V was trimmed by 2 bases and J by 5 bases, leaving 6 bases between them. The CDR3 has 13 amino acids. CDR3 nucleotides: TGCGCCAGCAGCCAACAAAAAACCGGGGAGCTGTTTTTT. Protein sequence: CASSQQKTGELFF.

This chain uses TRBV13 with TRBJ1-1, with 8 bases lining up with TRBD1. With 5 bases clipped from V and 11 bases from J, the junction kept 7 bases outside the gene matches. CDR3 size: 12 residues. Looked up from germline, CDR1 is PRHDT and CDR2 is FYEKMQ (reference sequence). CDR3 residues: CASSRTGFHAFF. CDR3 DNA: TGTGCCAGCAGCCGGACAGGGTTCCACGCTTTCTTT.

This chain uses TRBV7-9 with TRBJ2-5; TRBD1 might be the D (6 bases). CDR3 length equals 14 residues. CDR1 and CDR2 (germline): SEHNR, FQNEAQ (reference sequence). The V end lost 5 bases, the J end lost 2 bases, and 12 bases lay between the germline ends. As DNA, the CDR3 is TGTGCCAGCAGCGCCTACAGGGTACAAGAGACCCAGTACTTC. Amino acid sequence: CASSAYRVQETQYF.

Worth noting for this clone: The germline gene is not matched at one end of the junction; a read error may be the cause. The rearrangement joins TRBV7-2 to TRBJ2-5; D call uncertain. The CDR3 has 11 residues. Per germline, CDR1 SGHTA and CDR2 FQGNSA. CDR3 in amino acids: CASSNQETQYF. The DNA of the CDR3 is TGCGCCAGCAGCAATCAGGAGACCCAGTACTTC.

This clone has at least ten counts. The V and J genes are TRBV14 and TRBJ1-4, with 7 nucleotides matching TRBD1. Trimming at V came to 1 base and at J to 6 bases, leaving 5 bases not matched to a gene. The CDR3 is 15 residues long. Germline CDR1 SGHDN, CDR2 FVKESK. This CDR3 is CASSQGPRGDEKLFF. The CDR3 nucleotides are TGTGCCAGCAGCCAAGGCCCCAGGGGGGATGAAAAACTGTTTTTT.

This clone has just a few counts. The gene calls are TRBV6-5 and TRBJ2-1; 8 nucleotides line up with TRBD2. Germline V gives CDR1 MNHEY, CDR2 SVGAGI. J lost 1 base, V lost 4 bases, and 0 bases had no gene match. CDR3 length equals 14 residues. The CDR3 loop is CASSSGGSYNEQFF. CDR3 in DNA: TGTGCCAGCAGTTCGGGGGGGTCCTACAATGAGCAGTTCTTC.

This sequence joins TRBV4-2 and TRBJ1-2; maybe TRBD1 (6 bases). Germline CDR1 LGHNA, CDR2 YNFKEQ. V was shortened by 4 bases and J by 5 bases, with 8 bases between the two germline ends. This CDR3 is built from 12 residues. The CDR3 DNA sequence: TGTGCCAGCAGCCGACAGGAGTATGGCTACACCTTC. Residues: CASSRQEYGYTF.

The CDR3 nucleotides read TGTGCCAGCAGGAGACCCGGGACTCAATGGGGCGAGCAGTACTTC. It translates to CASRRPGTQWGEQYF. The V call is TRBV11-2, the J call TRBJ2-7; D possibly corresponds to TRBD2 (6 bases). The germline V gene has CDR1 SGHAT and CDR2 FQNNGV. Trimming took 6 bases from V and 6 from J, leaving 21 bases between them. This CDR3 has 15 amino acids.

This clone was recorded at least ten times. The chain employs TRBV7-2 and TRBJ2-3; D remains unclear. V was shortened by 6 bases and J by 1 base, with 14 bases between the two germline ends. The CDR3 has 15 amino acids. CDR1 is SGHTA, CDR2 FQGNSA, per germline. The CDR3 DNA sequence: TGTGCCAGCAGTCCAGACTCCCTAGGCACAGATACGCAGTATTTT. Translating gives CASSPDSLGTDTQYF.

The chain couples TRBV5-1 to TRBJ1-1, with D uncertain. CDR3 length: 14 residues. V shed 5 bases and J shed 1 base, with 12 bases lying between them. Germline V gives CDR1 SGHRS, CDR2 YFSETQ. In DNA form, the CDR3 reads TGCGCCAGCAGGTCCGGGTCTTCGAACACTGAAGCTTTCTTT. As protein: CASRSGSSNTEAFF.

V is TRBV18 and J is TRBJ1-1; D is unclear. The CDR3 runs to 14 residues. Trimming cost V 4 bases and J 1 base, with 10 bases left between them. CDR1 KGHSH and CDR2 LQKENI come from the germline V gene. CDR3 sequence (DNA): TGTGCCAGCTCACTTGCCAGATCGAACACTGAAGCTTTCTTT. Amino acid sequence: CASSLARSNTEAFF.

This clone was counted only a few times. The CDR3: CASSLGGRRETQYF. DNA for the CDR3: TGTGCCAGCAGTTTAGGGGGGAGGCGAGAGACCCAGTACTTC. The chain employs TRBV28 and TRBJ2-5; maybe TRBD2 (6 bases). The V end was cut by 2 bases, the J end by 4 bases, with 11 bases between. This CDR3 has 14 amino acids. CDR1 and CDR2 from the germline V gene are MDHEN and SYDVKM. Full variable domain (remainder filled in from reference TRBV28 and TRBJ2-5): DVKVTQSSRYLVKRTGEKVFLECVQDMDHENMFWYRQDPGLGLRLIYFSYDVKMKEKGDIPEGYSVSREKKERFSLILESASTNQTSMYLCASSLGGRRETQYFGPGTRLLVL.

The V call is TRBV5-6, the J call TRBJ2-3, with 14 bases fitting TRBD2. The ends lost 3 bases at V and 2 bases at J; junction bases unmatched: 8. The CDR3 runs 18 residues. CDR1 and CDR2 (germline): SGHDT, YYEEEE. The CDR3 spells CASSSMGLAGVDTDTQYF. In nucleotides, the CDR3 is TGTGCCAGCAGCTCTATGGGACTAGCGGGAGTCGACACAGATACGCAGTATTTT.